This T cell receptor beta chain comes out of a study of T cells of healthy individuals. The CDR3 contains 15 residues. J was trimmed by 6 bases and V by 1 base; bases with no gene match: 3. Germline CDR1 reads SGHTA; CDR2 reads FQGNSA. TCRdb redid the calling of the 5' RACE reads with MiXCR, one entry per CDR3 protein. The table lists 100,000 or so distinct CDR3 sequences, 17% of them singletons. The V and J genes are TRBV7-2 and TRBJ1-4; 9 bases fit TRBD1. This clonotype was obtained from a human donor in good health. The CDR3 reads CASSLVGTGYEKLFF. The CDR3 coding sequence is TGTGCCAGCAGCTTAGTAGGGACAGGGTATGAAAAACTGTTTTTT.